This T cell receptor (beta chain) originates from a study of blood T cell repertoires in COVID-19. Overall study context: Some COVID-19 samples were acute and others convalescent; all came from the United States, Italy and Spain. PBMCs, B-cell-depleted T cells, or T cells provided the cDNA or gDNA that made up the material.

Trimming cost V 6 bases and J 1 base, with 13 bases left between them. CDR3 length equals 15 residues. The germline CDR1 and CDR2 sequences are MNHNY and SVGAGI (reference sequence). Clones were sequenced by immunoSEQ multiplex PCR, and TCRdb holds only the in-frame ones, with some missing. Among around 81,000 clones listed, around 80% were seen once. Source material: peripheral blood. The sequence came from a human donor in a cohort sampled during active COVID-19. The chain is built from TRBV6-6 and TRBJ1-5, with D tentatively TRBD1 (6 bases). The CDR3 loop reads CASRLTGNSNQPQHF. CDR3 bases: TGTGCCAGCAGGCTTACAGGGAACAGCAATCAGCCCCAGCATTTT.